The T cell receptor beta chain under discussion was sequenced for a study of shared clonotypes between healthy human individuals. This table comes from immunoSEQ multiplex PCR, and its TCRdb copy is limited to in-frame clones, with some not included. Altogether 550,000 to 800,000 clones are present, around 74% being singletons, with the ten largest covering approximately 1.8%. The specimen was memory CD4+ T cells sorted from blood. Subset here: CD45RA-negative fraction. The TCR sequence derives from a woman aged 25 to 39 in good health.

The CDR3 DNA sequence: TGTGCCAGCAGCTTGGCAGGCAGTTGGACCGGGGAGCTGTTTTTT. Residues: CASSLAGSWTGELFF. The rearrangement joins TRBV5-4 to TRBJ2-2; D gene ambiguous. V was trimmed by 0 bases and J by 5 bases, leaving 11 bases between them. Germline-derived CDR1 and CDR2 are SGHNT and YYREEE (reference sequence). The length of the CDR3 is 15 residues.